This T cell receptor (beta chain) was recovered during a study of OX40 agonist ivuxolimab in advanced cancers. The overall study: Dose-escalation subjects each had hepatocellular carcinoma, melanoma, renal cell or head and neck cancer. Three patients showed partial responses: one hepatocellular carcinoma and two cutaneous melanoma cases.

The protocol was immunoSEQ multiplex PCR, while the TCRdb copy is restricted to in-frame clones and leaves out a portion. The sample records about 80,000 clones, around 94% being singletons. CDR1 and CDR2 (germline): LGHNA, YSLEER. V was pared by 1 base and J by 10 bases, with 5 bases between. The CDR3 is made up of 11 amino acids. Enrollment shut out patients with autoimmune disease history or systemic immunosuppression. Sampling times: baseline, cycle 4 day 1, cycle 7 day 1. The J gene is TRBJ2-1, the V gene TRBV4-3; unclear D gene. Sequenced here: CD4+ or CD8+ T cells sorted from blood, sampled in a trial of the OX40 agonist ivuxolimab. This sequence originates from an adult with an advanced solid tumor such as melanoma, head and neck, liver or kidney cancer. The CDR3 region has the DNA TGCGCCAGCAGCCAAGGTCAGGAGCAGTTCTTC. It specifies CASSQGQEQFF.